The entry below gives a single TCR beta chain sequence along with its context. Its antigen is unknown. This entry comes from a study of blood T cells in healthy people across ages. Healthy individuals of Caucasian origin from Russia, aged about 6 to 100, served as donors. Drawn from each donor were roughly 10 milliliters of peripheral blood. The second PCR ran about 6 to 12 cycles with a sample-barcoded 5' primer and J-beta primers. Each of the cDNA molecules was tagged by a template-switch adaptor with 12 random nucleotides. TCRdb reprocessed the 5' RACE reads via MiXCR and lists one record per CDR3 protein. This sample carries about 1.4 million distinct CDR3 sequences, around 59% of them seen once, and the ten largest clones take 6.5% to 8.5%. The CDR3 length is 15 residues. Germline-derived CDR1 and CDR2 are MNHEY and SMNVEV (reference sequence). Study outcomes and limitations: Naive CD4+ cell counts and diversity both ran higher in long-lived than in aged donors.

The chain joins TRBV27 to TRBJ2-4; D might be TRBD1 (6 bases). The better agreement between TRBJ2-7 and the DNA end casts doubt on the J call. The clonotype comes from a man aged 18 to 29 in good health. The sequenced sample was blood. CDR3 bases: TGTGCCAGCAGTTCCCCGGCAGGGGAAAGCTACGAGCAGTACTTC. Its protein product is CASSSPAGESYEQYF.